This T cell receptor (beta chain) was captured by sequencing in a study of post-analysis software for immune sequencing data. Findings and limits, study-wide: The study found TRBV5-6, TRBV5-1 and TRBV20-1 among a handful of TRBV segments more frequent in patients than controls. Significantly decreased normalized Chao1 diversity was recorded for multiple sclerosis patients relative to controls.

With regard to this clonotype: What it binds is not known.

Included in the TCR beta cDNA libraries were unique molecular identifiers. Once 1 to 10 million T cells were used, roughly 500,000 cDNA molecules resulted. MiXCR, applied by TCRdb to the PCR reads, yields one record per CDR3 protein. The top ten clones hold approximately 4.2% of a sample with hundreds of thousands of distinct CDR3 sequences, around 50% of them seen once. V shed 4 bases and J shed 2 bases, with 9 bases lying between them. The CDR3 contains 14 residues. The germline V gene has CDR1 LGHDT and CDR2 YNNKEL (reference sequence). Sequencing input: blood. The rearrangement uses TRBV3-1 and TRBJ1-5; D gene uncertain. This clonotype was obtained from a girl aged 5 to 17 with multiple sclerosis. In nucleotides, the CDR3 is TGTGCCAGCAGCCCGCTCTGGGGCAATCAGCCCCAGCATTTT. Its translation: CASSPLWGNQPQHF. Using reference TRBV3-1 and TRBJ1-5 for the parts outside the CDR3, the full variable domain is DTAVSQTPKYLVTQMGNDKSIKCEQNLGHDTMYWYKQDSKKFLKIMFSYNNKELIINETVPNRFSPKSPDKAHLNLHINSLELGDSAVYFCASSPLWGNQPQHFGDGTRLSIL.